The clone carrying this T cell receptor (beta chain) was detected ten times or more. Its antigen is currently unknown. The sample belongs to a study of CD8 T cells in ankylosing spondylitis. Notes on the study in general: A TCR beta motif made of about 8 highly homologous variants seemed typical of ankylosing spondylitis blood.

TCRdb used MiXCR to reprocess the 5' RACE reads, holding one entry per CDR3 protein. The sample has tens of thousands of distinct CDR3 sequences; about 8.3% are singletons. The clonotype originates from a male donor with ankylosing spondylitis. Sequencing used blood, either unsorted or a sorted T cell fraction (not recorded which).

CDR3 bases: TGCAGCGCCCCAGAGGGTTCTACAAACACTGAAGCTTTCTTT. Translated, it gives CSAPEGSTNTEAFF. The rearrangement joins TRBV29-1 to TRBJ1-1; the D is unclear. CDR1 and CDR2 from the germline V gene are SQVTM and ANQGSEA. V lost 7 bases and J lost 2, with 17 bases in between. The CDR3 has 14 amino acids.